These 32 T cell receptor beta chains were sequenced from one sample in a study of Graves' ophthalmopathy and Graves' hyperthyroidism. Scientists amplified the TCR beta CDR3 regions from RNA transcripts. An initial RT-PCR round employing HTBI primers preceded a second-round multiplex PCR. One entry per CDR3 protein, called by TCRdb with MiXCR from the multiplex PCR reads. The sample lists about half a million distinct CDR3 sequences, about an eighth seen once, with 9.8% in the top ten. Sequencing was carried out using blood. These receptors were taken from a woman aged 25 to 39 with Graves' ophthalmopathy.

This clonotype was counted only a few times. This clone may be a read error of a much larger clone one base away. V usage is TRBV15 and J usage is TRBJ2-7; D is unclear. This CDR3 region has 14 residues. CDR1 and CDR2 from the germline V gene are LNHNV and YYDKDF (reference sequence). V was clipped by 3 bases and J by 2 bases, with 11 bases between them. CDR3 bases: TGTGCCACCAGCAGCCTGACATGGACCTACGAGCAGTACTTC. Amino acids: CATSSLTWTYEQYF.

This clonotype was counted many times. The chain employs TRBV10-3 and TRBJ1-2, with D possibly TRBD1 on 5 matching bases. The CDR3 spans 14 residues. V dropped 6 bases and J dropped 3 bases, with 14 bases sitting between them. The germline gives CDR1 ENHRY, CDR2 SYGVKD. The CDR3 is CAIRGGVSDYGYTF. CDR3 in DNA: TGTGCCATCAGGGGGGGTGTCAGTGACTATGGCTACACCTTC.

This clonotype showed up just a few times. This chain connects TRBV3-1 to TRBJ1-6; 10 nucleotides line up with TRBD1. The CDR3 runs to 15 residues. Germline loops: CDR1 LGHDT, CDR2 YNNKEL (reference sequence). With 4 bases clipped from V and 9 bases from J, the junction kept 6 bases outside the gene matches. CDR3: CASSRQGQGGSPLHF. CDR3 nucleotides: TGTGCCAGCAGCCGGCAAGGACAGGGGGGTTCACCCCTCCACTTT.

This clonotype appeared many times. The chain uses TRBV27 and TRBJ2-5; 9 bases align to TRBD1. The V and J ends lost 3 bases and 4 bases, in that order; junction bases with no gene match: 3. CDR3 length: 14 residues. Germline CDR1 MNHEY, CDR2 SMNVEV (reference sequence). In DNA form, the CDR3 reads TGTGCCAGCAGTTTCGGACAGGGGTTAGAGACCCAGTACTTC. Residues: CASSFGQGLETQYF.

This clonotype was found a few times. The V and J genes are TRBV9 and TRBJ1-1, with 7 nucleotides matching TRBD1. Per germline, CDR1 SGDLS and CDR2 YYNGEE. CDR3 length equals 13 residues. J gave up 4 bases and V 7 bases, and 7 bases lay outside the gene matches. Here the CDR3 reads CASGLTGATEAFF. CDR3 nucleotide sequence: TGTGCCAGCGGACTCACAGGGGCCACTGAAGCTTTCTTT.

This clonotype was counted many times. The CDR3 here is CAWSRQITEAFF. Written as DNA, the CDR3 is TGTGCCTGGAGTCGACAGATCACTGAAGCTTTCTTT. This rearrangement joins TRBV30 to TRBJ1-1; D is possibly TRBD1 (5 bases). The CDR3 consists of 12 residues. Deletions cut 2 bases from V and 4 bases from J, with 8 bases between. CDR1 and CDR2 from the germline V gene are GTSNPN and SVGIG (reference sequence).

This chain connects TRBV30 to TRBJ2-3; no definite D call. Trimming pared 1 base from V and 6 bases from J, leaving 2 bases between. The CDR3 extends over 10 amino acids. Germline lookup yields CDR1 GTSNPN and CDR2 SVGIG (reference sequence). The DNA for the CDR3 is TGTGCCTGGAGTGGGGATACGCAGTATTTT. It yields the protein CAWSGDTQYF.

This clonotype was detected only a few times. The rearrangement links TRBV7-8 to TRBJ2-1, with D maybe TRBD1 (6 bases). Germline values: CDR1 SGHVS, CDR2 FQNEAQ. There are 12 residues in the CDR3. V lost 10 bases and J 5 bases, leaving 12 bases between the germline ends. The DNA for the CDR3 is TGTGCCATCTACCGGGACAACAATGAGCAGTTCTTC. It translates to CAIYRDNNEQFF.

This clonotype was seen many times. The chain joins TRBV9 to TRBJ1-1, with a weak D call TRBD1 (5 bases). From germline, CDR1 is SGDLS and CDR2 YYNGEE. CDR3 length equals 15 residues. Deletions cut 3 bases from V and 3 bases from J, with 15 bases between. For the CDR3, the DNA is TGTGCCAGCAGCGCGGGGGGTCTAGAACACACTGAAGCTTTCTTT. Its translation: CASSAGGLEHTEAFF.

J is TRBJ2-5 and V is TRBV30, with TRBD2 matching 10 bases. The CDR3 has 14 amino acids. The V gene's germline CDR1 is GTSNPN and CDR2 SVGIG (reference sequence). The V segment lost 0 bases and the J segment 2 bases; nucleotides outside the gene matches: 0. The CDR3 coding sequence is TGTGCCTGGAGTGTGGGACTAGCGCAAGAGACCCAGTACTTC. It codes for CAWSVGLAQETQYF.

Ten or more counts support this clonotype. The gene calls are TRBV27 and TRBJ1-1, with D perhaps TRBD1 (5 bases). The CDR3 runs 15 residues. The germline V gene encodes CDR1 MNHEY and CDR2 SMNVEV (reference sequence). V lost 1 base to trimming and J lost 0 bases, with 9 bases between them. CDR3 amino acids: CASSLFGGMNTEAFF. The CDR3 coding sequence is TGTGCCAGCAGTTTATTTGGGGGAATGAACACTGAAGCTTTCTTT.

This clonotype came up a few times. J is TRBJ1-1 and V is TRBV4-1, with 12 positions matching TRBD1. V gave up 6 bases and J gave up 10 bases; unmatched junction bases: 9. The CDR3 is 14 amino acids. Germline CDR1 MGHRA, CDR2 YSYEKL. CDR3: CASRGTGGSGRAFF. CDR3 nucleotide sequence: TGCGCCAGCAGGGGGACAGGGGGCTCGGGGAGAGCTTTCTTT.

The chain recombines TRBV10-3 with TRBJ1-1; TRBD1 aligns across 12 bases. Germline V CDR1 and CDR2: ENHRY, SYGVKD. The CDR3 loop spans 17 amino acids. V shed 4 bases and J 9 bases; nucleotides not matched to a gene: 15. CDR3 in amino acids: CAISGITGTGGFTKAFF. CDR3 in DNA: TGTGCCATCAGTGGGATCACCGGGACAGGGGGCTTTACGAAAGCTTTCTTT.

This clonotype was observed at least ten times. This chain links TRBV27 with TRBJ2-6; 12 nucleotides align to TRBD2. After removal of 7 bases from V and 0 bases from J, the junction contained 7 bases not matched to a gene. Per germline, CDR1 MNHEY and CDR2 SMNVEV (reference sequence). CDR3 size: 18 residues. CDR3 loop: CASTSGLAGSSGANVLTF. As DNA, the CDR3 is TGTGCCAGCACCTCGGGACTAGCGGGCAGCTCTGGGGCCAACGTCCTGACTTTC. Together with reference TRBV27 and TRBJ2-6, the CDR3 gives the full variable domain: EAQVTQNPRYLITVTGKKLTVTCSQNMNHEYMSWYRQDPGLGLRQIYYSMNVEVTDKGDVPEGYKVSRKEKRNFPLILESPSPNQTSLYFCASTSGLAGSSGANVLTFGAGSRLTVL.

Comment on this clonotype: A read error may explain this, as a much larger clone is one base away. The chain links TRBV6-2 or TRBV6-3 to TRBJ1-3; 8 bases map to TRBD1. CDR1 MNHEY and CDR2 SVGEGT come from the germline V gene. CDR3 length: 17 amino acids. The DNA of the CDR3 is TGTGCCAGAAGTTACGCGACAGGGGCGCGATCTGGAAACACCATATATTTT. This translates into CARSYATGARSGNTIYF.

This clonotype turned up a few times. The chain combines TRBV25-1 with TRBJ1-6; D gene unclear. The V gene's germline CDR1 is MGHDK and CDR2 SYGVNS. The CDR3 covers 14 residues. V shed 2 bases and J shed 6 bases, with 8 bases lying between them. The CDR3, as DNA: TGTGCCAGCAGTGAACCCAGGCTTAATTCACCCCTCCACTTT. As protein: CASSEPRLNSPLHF.

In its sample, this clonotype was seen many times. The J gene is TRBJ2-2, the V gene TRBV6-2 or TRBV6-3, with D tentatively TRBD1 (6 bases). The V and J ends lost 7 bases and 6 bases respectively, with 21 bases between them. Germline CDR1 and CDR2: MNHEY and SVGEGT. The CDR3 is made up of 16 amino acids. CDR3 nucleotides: TGTGCCAGCAACTTACGGACCGGCAGGGGAGCCGGGGAGCTGTTTTTT. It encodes CASNLRTGRGAGELFF.

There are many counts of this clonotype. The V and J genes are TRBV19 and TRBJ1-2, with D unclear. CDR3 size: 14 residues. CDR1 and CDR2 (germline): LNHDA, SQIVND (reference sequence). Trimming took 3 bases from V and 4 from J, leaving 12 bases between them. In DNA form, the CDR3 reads TGTGCCAGTAGTATTTTCGGCAGCTCCTATGGCTACACCTTC. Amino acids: CASSIFGSSYGYTF.

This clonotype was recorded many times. The CDR3 loop reads CASSVEERPFDYTF. CDR3 DNA: TGTGCCAGCAGCGTAGAGGAACGGCCGTTCGACTACACCTTC. The gene calls are TRBV9 and TRBJ1-2; D is uncertain. Germline V gene lookup returns CDR1 SGDLS and CDR2 YYNGEE. V lost 0 bases and J 10 bases, leaving 16 bases between the germline ends. This CDR3 spans 14 amino acids.

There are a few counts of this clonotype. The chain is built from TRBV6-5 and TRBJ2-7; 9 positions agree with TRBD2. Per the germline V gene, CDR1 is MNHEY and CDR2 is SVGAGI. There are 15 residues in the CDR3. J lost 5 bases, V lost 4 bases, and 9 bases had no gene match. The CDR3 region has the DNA TGTGCCAGCAGTTTTCTTAGCGGGAGACCCCACGAGCAGTACTTC. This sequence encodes CASSFLSGRPHEQYF.

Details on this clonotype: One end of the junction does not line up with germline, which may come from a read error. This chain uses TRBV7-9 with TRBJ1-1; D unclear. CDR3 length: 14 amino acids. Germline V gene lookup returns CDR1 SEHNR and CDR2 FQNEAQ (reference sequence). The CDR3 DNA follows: TGTGCCAGCAGCTTAGACGGCATGAACACTGAAGCTTGCTTT. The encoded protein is CASSLDGMNTEACF.

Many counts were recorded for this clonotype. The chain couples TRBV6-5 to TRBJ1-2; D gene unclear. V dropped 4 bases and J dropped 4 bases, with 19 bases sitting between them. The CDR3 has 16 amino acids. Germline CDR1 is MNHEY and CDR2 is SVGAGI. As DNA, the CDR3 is TGTGCCAGCAGTTCGTCTCCAGTCATCGAGGGCTATGGCTACACCTTC. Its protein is CASSSSPVIEGYGYTF.

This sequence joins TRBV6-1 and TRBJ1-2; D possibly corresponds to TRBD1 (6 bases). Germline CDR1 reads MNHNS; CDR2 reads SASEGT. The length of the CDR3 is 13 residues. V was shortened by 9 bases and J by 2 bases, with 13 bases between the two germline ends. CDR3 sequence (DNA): TGTGCCAGTGAGCCCGGACAGAACTATGGCTACACCTTC. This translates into CASEPGQNYGYTF.

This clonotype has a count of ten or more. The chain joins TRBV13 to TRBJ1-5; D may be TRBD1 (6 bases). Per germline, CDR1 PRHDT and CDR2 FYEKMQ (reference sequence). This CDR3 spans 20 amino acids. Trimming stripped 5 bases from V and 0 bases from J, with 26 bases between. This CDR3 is CASSRTSGGPPTYSNQPQHF. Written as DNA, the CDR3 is TGTGCCAGCAGCCGAACCTCCGGGGGGCCCCCAACATATAGCAATCAGCCCCAGCATTTT.

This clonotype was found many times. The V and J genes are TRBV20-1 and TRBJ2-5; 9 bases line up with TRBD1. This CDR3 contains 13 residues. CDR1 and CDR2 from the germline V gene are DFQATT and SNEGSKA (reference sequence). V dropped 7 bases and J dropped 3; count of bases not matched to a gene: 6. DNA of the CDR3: TGCAGTGGGACAGGGGATTTTAAAGAGACCCAGTACTTC. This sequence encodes CSGTGDFKETQYF.

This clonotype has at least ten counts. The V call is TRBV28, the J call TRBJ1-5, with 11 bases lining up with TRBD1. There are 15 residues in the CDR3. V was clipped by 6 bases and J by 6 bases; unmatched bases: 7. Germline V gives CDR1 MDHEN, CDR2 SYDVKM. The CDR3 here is CASRTGTGGFQPQHF. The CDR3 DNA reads TGTGCCAGCAGGACCGGGACAGGGGGGTTTCAGCCCCAGCATTTT.

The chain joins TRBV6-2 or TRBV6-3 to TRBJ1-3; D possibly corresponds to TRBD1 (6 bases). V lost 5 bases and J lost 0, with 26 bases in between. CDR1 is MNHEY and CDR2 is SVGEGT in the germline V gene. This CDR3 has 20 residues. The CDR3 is CASSHPGGQWLDSSGNTIYF. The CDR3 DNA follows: TGTGCCAGCAGTCATCCGGGTGGACAGTGGCTAGACTCCTCTGGAAACACCATATATTTT.

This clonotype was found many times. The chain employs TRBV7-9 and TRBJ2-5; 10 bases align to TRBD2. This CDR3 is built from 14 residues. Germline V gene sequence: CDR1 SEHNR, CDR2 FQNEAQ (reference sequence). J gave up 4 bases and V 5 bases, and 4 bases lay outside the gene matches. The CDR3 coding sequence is TGTGCCAGCAGCCGGACTAGCGGCTTAGAGACCCAGTACTTC. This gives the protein CASSRTSGLETQYF.

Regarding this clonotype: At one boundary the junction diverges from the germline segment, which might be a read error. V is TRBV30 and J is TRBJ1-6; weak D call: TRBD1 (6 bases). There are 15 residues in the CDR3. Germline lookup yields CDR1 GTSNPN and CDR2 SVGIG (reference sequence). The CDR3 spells CAWKGGGRDNSPLHF. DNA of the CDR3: TGTGCCTGGAAGGGGGGGGGGCGAGATAATTCACCCCTCCATTTT.

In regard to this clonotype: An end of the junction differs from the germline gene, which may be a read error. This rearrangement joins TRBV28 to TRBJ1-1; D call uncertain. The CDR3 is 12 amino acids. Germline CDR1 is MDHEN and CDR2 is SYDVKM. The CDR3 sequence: CAISSFPAEAFF. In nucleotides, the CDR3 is TGTGCCATCAGTTCTTTCCCCGCTGAAGCTTTCTTT.

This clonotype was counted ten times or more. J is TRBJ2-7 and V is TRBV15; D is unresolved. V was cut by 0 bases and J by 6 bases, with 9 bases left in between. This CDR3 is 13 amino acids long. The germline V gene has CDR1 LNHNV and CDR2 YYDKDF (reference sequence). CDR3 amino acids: CATSRDLLSEQYF. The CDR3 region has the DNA TGTGCCACCAGCAGAGACCTACTTTCCGAGCAGTACTTC.

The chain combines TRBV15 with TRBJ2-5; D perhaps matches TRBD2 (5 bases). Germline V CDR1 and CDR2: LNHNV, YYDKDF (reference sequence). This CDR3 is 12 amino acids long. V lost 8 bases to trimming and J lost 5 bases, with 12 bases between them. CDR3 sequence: CATAPRRETQYF. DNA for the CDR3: TGTGCCACCGCCCCCCGGAGGGAGACCCAGTACTTC.